A selection of T cell receptor beta chains follows, all from one sample in a study of HIV-infected patients and healthy controls. MiXCR, applied by TCRdb to the 5' RACE reads, yields one record per CDR3 protein. The table includes about 15,000 distinct CDR3 sequences, 6.5% to 7.5% detected once. Sequenced material: blood. These receptors were taken from an adult in good health. Both conserved end residues are part of each CDR3. Fields, in order: clone size, J gene, V gene, D gene, CDR3 protein, CDR3 DNA. The D gene is left open where the match is weak. A row's size may be missing; if present it is once, few, many or a size class.

clone size: many
J gene: TRBJ2-1
V gene: TRBV15
D gene: .
CDR3 protein: CATSGRGPYNEQFF
CDR3 DNA: TGTGCCACCTCAGGCCGGGGCCCCTACAATGAGCAGTTCTTC

clone size: many
J gene: TRBJ1-5
V gene: TRBV7-8
D gene: TRBD1
CDR3 protein: CASSSRDRGRDQPQHF
CDR3 DNA: TGTGCCAGCAGCTCCCGGGACAGGGGAAGAGATCAGCCCCAGCATTTT

clone size: many
J gene: TRBJ2-7
V gene: TRBV11-2
D gene: TRBD1
CDR3 protein: CASSPSAGQGAGEQYF
CDR3 DNA: TGTGCCAGCAGCCCATCTGCTGGACAGGGGGCGGGTGAGCAGTACTTC

clone size: many
J gene: TRBJ1-2
V gene: TRBV7-9
D gene: .
CDR3 protein: CASSLVGTLYGYTF
CDR3 DNA: TGTGCCAGCAGCTTAGTTGGGACACTCTATGGCTACACCTTC

clone size: many
J gene: TRBJ1-1
V gene: TRBV25-1
D gene: .
CDR3 protein: CASSVGSGEAFF
CDR3 DNA: TGTGCCAGCAGTGTGGGATCTGGTGAAGCTTTCTTT

clone size: many
J gene: TRBJ2-2
V gene: TRBV7-9
D gene: .
CDR3 protein: CASSFPQGEGTGELFF
CDR3 DNA: TGTGCCAGCAGCTTCCCGCAGGGAGAGGGCACCGGGGAGCTGTTTTTT

clone size: medium-sized
J gene: TRBJ1-5
V gene: TRBV7-2
D gene: .
CDR3 protein: CASSSDRNQPQHF
CDR3 DNA: TGTGCCAGCAGCTCCGACAGAAATCAGCCCCAGCATTTT

clone size: .
J gene: TRBJ2-5
V gene: TRBV18
D gene: .
CDR3 protein: CASSRDQQETQYF
CDR3 DNA: TGTGCCAGCTCACGGGACCAGCAAGAGACCCAGTACTTC

clone size: many
J gene: TRBJ1-2
V gene: TRBV7-6
D gene: .
CDR3 protein: CASSPAGYGYTF
CDR3 DNA: TGTGCCAGCAGCCCAGCAGGCTATGGCTACACCTTC

clone size: many
J gene: TRBJ1-3
V gene: TRBV9
D gene: .
CDR3 protein: CASSVVMFRASSDSGNTIYF
CDR3 DNA: TGTGCCAGCAGCGTAGTCATGTTCAGGGCTTCCTCTGACTCTGGAAACACCATATATTTT

clone size: many
J gene: TRBJ1-2
V gene: TRBV7-3
D gene: .
CDR3 protein: CASSLSYGYGYTF
CDR3 DNA: TGTGCCAGCAGCTTATCCTACGGCTATGGCTACACCTTC

clone size: many
J gene: TRBJ1-6
V gene: TRBV7-8
D gene: .
CDR3 protein: CASSLVIGTPGPSPLHF
CDR3 DNA: TGTGCCAGCAGCTTAGTTATTGGGACCCCTGGGCCCTCACCCCTCCACTTT

clone size: many
J gene: TRBJ2-1
V gene: TRBV20-1
D gene: TRBD2
CDR3 protein: CSASREGGRFYNEQFF
CDR3 DNA: TGCAGTGCTAGCCGAGAGGGCGGGAGGTTTTACAATGAGCAGTTCTTC

clone size: many
J gene: TRBJ1-6
V gene: TRBV18
D gene: .
CDR3 protein: CASSPPNSPLHF
CDR3 DNA: TGTGCCAGCTCACCACCAAACTCACCCCTCCACTTT

clone size: many
J gene: TRBJ2-3
V gene: TRBV12-3/TRBV12-4
D gene: TRBD2
CDR3 protein: CASSRLASTDTQYF
CDR3 DNA: TGTGCCAGCAGCCGACTAGCGAGCACAGATACGCAGTATTTT

clone size: many
J gene: TRBJ2-3
V gene: TRBV4-3
D gene: .
CDR3 protein: CASSDRSLGAQYF
CDR3 DNA: TGCGCCAGCAGTGACAGGTCCTTAGGGGCGCAGTATTTT

clone size: many
J gene: TRBJ2-2
V gene: TRBV29-1
D gene: .
CDR3 protein: CSVEVLGGLTGELFF
CDR3 DNA: TGCAGCGTTGAAGTTCTTGGGGGGCTCACCGGGGAGCTGTTTTTT

clone size: .
J gene: TRBJ1-5
V gene: TRBV28
D gene: .
CDR3 protein: CASSPPERSGDQPQHF
CDR3 DNA: TGTGCCAGCAGTCCTCCAGAGAGATCAGGAGATCAGCCCCAGCATTTT

clone size: many
J gene: TRBJ2-7
V gene: TRBV7-7
D gene: TRBD1
CDR3 protein: CASSLQTGYEQYF
CDR3 DNA: TGTGCTAGCAGCCTCCAGACAGGGTACGAGCAGTACTTC

clone size: few
J gene: TRBJ2-1
V gene: TRBV12-3/TRBV12-4
D gene: TRBD2
CDR3 protein: CASSFIAGGNNEQFF
CDR3 DNA: TGTGCCAGCAGTTTCATAGCGGGAGGAAACAATGAGCAGTTCTTC

clone size: many
J gene: TRBJ1-4
V gene: TRBV7-2
D gene: .
CDR3 protein: CASSLVKAEKLFF
CDR3 DNA: TGTGCCAGCAGCTTAGTAAAGGCTGAAAAACTGTTTTTT

clone size: medium-sized
J gene: TRBJ1-1
V gene: TRBV4-1
D gene: .
CDR3 protein: CASSHPLNTEAFF
CDR3 DNA: TGCGCCAGCAGCCATCCCCTAAACACTGAAGCTTTCTTT

clone size: many
J gene: TRBJ2-3
V gene: TRBV10-3
D gene: TRBD2
CDR3 protein: CAISTAGGHTDTQYF
CDR3 DNA: TGTGCCATCAGTACAGCGGGGGGACACACAGATACGCAGTATTTT

clone size: many
J gene: TRBJ2-7
V gene: TRBV12-3/TRBV12-4
D gene: .
CDR3 protein: CASSLVNTLYEQYF
CDR3 DNA: TGTGCCAGCAGTTTAGTGAACACGCTCTACGAGCAGTACTTC

clone size: many
J gene: TRBJ2-3
V gene: TRBV7-9
D gene: .
CDR3 protein: CASSLDRSDTQYF
CDR3 DNA: TGTGCCAGCAGCTTAGACCGGTCGGATACGCAGTATTTT

clone size: many
J gene: TRBJ2-1
V gene: TRBV2
D gene: TRBD1
CDR3 protein: CASRLQGLSSYNEQFF
CDR3 DNA: TGTGCCAGCAGACTACAGGGGCTTAGCTCCTACAATGAGCAGTTCTTC

clone size: medium-sized
J gene: TRBJ1-5
V gene: TRBV6-2/TRBV6-3
D gene: .
CDR3 protein: CASSYRSGRNQPQHF
CDR3 DNA: TGTGCCAGCAGTTATAGATCAGGGCGCAATCAGCCCCAGCATTTT

clone size: many
J gene: TRBJ2-1
V gene: TRBV13
D gene: TRBD2
CDR3 protein: CASSLTPGGPNEQFF
CDR3 DNA: TGTGCCAGCAGCTTGACTCCGGGAGGGCCTAATGAGCAGTTCTTC

clone size: many
J gene: TRBJ1-5
V gene: TRBV7-8
D gene: TRBD1
CDR3 protein: CASSLERTLGQGRNQPQHF
CDR3 DNA: TGTGCCAGCAGCTTAGAGAGGACGCTCGGACAGGGGCGAAATCAGCCCCAGCATTTT

clone size: many
J gene: TRBJ2-1
V gene: TRBV5-6
D gene: .
CDR3 protein: CASEGSSYNEQFF
CDR3 DNA: TGTGCCAGCGAGGGAAGCTCCTACAATGAGCAGTTCTTC

clone size: many
J gene: TRBJ2-3
V gene: TRBV19
D gene: .
CDR3 protein: CATRHASTDTQYF
CDR3 DNA: TGTGCCACCAGACACGCTAGCACAGATACGCAGTATTTT

clone size: many
J gene: TRBJ1-1
V gene: TRBV28
D gene: .
CDR3 protein: CASSGGEGVNTEAFF
CDR3 DNA: TGTGCCAGCAGCGGGGGGGAAGGGGTGAACACTGAAGCTTTCTTT

clone size: medium-sized
J gene: TRBJ2-3
V gene: TRBV4-2
D gene: .
CDR3 protein: CASSQDWGPDTQYF
CDR3 DNA: TGTGCCAGCAGCCAAGATTGGGGGCCAGATACGCAGTATTTT

clone size: .
J gene: TRBJ1-1
V gene: TRBV18
D gene: .
CDR3 protein: CASSPLLNTEAFF
CDR3 DNA: TGTGCCAGCTCACCGTTACTGAACACTGAAGCTTTCTTT

clone size: many
J gene: TRBJ1-4
V gene: TRBV18
D gene: TRBD1
CDR3 protein: CASSPGRGKEKLFF
CDR3 DNA: TGTGCCAGCTCACCAGGCAGGGGGAAGGAAAAACTGTTTTTT

clone size: many
J gene: TRBJ1-5
V gene: TRBV29-1
D gene: .
CDR3 protein: CSARGGPNQPQHF
CDR3 DNA: TGCAGCGCCCGTGGAGGGCCCAATCAGCCCCAGCATTTT

clone size: medium-sized
J gene: TRBJ2-2
V gene: TRBV20-1
D gene: .
CDR3 protein: CSARRYLELFF
CDR3 DNA: TGCAGTGCTAGACGGTACTTAGAGCTGTTTTTT